What follows is one T cell receptor (beta chain) and its context. Antigen specificity is unknown. This record belongs to a study of T cells in Graves' hyperthyroidism and ophthalmopathy. Study findings and constraints: Model predictions of ophthalmopathy came a median around 7.1 months before onset. Ophthalmopathy was told apart from stable hyperthyroidism by a 13 V-J model.

Exclusions: uncontrolled infection, other autoimmune disease, pregnancy, lactation. In making diagnoses, clinical symptoms, serum thyroxine and TRAb, thyroid ultrasound and orbital computed tomography were all used. The investigators amplified TCR beta CDR3 regions from RNA transcripts. A set of HTBI primers served as the primers for a first-round RT-PCR of the TCR CDR3. TCRdb reprocessed the multiplex PCR reads with MiXCR, giving one entry per CDR3 protein. The sample includes approximately 600,000 distinct CDR3 sequences, about a fifth seen only once; the top ten take approximately 30%. Between the trimmed V and J ends, which lost 3 bases and 7 bases, there was a span of 24 bases. There are 16 residues in the CDR3. Germline-derived CDR1 and CDR2 are SQVTM and ANQGSEA.

Sequencing was performed on blood. This chain uses TRBV29-1 with TRBJ1-2, with D perhaps matching TRBD1 (5 bases). The receptor comes from a man aged 30-40 years with Graves' ophthalmopathy. Here the CDR3 reads CSVEAPEGRVGGGYTF. As DNA, the CDR3 is TGCAGCGTTGAGGCCCCTGAGGGCAGGGTAGGAGGTGGCTACACCTTC.